The subject of this entry is one TCR beta chain. This sample was taken from a study of cytotoxic CD8 clonotypes in ibrutinib-treated CLL. Unmatched junction bases numbered 8, after V lost 1 base and J lost 10 bases. The CDR3 consists of 16 residues. The germline gives CDR1 MNHEY, CDR2 SMNVEV (reference sequence). Clones were read by immunoSEQ multiplex PCR, and TCRdb kept only the in-frame ones, dropping some. The sample lists 160,000 or so clones, less than 85% seen once, with about 4.9% in the top ten. The sequencing here drew on PBMCs, taken after 24 months of ibrutinib treatment. The J gene is TRBJ1-6, the V gene TRBV27, with 9 positions matching TRBD1. The sequence was obtained from a human donor with chronic lymphocytic leukemia. The CDR3 bases are TGTGCCAGCAGTTTATACGCCGGGACAGGGAGGTCACCCCTCCACTTT. Translation gives CASSLYAGTGRSPLHF.